These 20 T cell receptor beta chains were sequenced from one sample in a study of neurological immune-mediated disorders. MiXCR was run by TCRdb on the 5' RACE reads, yielding one entry per CDR3 protein. This sample yields 90,000 to 150,000 distinct CDR3 sequences, of which about 3.2% are seen a single time; 1.3% belongs to the top ten. Material for sequencing was PBMCs. Receptors were obtained from a woman in her twenties or thirties with multiple sclerosis.

This clonotype was counted a few times. The J gene is TRBJ2-7, the V gene TRBV4-3, with 10 positions matching TRBD1. Germline V gene lookup returns CDR1 LGHNA and CDR2 YSLEER. V trimming: 0 bases; J trimming: 3 bases; junction bases outside the gene matches: 2. This CDR3 spans 15 amino acids. The CDR3 DNA follows: TGCGCCAGCAGCCAAGATTGGGACAGGGGCTACGAGCAGTACTTC. It specifies CASSQDWDRGYEQYF.

This clonotype was recorded many times. The chain uses TRBV5-1 and TRBJ2-2, with TRBD1 as a possible D gene (5 bases). Trimming shortened V by 0 bases and J by 4 bases, and 10 bases separated the two germline ends. The CDR3 length is 15 residues. Germline loops: CDR1 SGHRS, CDR2 YFSETQ. DNA of the CDR3: TGCGCCAGCAGCTTGGCCCTGGGGCCCACCGGGGAGCTGTTTTTT. Protein: CASSLALGPTGELFF.

This clonotype has a count of ten or more. The genes are TRBV7-2 and TRBJ1-6; 8 nucleotides match TRBD1. Germline CDR1 reads SGHTA; CDR2 reads FQGNSA. J lost 0 bases, V lost 5 bases, and 3 bases had no gene match. This CDR3 is 16 amino acids long. CDR3 in DNA: TGTGCCAGCAGCCGAACAGGGGGCTCCTATAATTCACCCCTCCACTTT. Amino acid sequence: CASSRTGGSYNSPLHF.

CDR3 amino acids: CASKGNEQFF. DNA of the CDR3: TGCGCCTCGAAGGGGAATGAGCAGTTCTTC. V usage is TRBV10-2 and J usage is TRBJ2-1; a weak D match, TRBD1 (5 bases). The CDR3 has 10 residues. V shed 11 bases and J shed 7 bases, with 9 bases lying between them. Germline CDR1 reads WSHSY; CDR2 reads SAAADI.

This clonotype came up many times. The rearrangement joins TRBV12-3 or TRBV12-4 to TRBJ1-2, with D maybe TRBD1 (6 bases). The CDR3 has 14 amino acids. Trimming left V 6 bases short and J 3 bases short, with 14 bases between. In DNA form, the CDR3 reads TGTGCCAGCAGCGGGGGGGGGGCCTACTATGGCTACACCTTC. Residues: CASSGGGAYYGYTF.

The table lists this clonotype with a few counts. V and J are TRBV5-6 and TRBJ1-1; TRBD1 might be the D (6 bases). V lost 4 bases and J lost 4, with 11 bases in between. The germline V gene encodes CDR1 SGHDT and CDR2 YYEEEE. This CDR3 comprises 13 residues. For the CDR3, the DNA is TGTGCCAGCAGCGACAGGACGCCCACTGAAGCTTTCTTT. Its protein product is CASSDRTPTEAFF. Based on the CDR3 plus reference TRBV5-6 and TRBJ1-1, the full variable domain is DAGVTQSPTHLIKTRGQQVTLRCSPKSGHDTVSWYQQALGQGPQFIFQYYEEEERQRGNFPDRFSGHQFPNYSSELNVNALLLGDSALYLCASSDRTPTEAFFGQGTRLTVV.

This clonotype was counted many times. V and J are TRBV7-9 and TRBJ2-1, with 12 positions matching TRBD2. CDR1 is SEHNR, CDR2 FQNEAQ, per germline (reference sequence). Trimming at V came to 4 bases and at J to 4 bases, leaving 8 bases not matched to a gene. CDR3 length: 17 residues. The DNA of the CDR3 is TGTGCCAGCAGCTCTCTAGCGGGAGGGCCCATATACAATGAGCAGTTCTTC. This sequence encodes CASSSLAGGPIYNEQFF.

This clonotype was observed a handful of times. Since a much larger clone is just one base distant, this may be a read error. The chain uses TRBV24-1 and TRBJ2-3; D is undetermined. The ends were cut back, 3 bases at V and 1 base at J, with 10 bases in the middle. This CDR3 region has 15 residues. Germline CDR1 and CDR2: KGHDR and SFDVKD. CDR3 sequence: CATSDQGRGTDTQYF. The CDR3 DNA reads TGTGCCACCAGTGATCAAGGTCGAGGCACAGATACGCAGTATTTT.

About this clonotype itself: A read error may explain this, as a much larger clone is one base away. The chain carries TRBV5-5 and TRBJ1-5, with D perhaps matching TRBD1 (5 bases). The CDR3 is made up of 15 amino acids. Deletions cut 4 bases from V and 5 bases from J, with 16 bases between. Germline CDR1 and CDR2: SGHKS and YYEKEE (reference sequence). The CDR3 spells CASSGKGRGDQPQHF. CDR3 nucleotide sequence: TGTGCCAGCAGCGGGAAAGGGAGAGGGGATCAGCCCCAGCATTTT.

This clonotype has a count of ten or more. One junction end does not reproduce the germline sequence, and a read error may be involved. The V gene is TRBV20-1, the J gene TRBJ1-5; TRBD1 matches 10 bases. The length of the CDR3 is 14 residues. From germline, CDR1 is DFQATT and CDR2 SNEGSKA (reference sequence). The chain's CDR3 is CSARGQGINHPQHF. The CDR3 region has the DNA TGCAGTGCTAGGGGACAGGGGATCAATCACCCCCAGCATTTT.

As regards this clonotype: It may be a read error: a sequence one base away is much more abundant. V is TRBV6-2 or TRBV6-3 and J is TRBJ2-3, with D hard to call. V was trimmed by 3 bases and J by 5 bases, leaving 6 bases between them. The CDR3 is made up of 12 amino acids. The germline V gene encodes CDR1 MNHEY and CDR2 SVGEGT. The CDR3 nucleotides read TGTGCCAGCAGTTATACGAAAGATACGCAGTATTTT. Translation: CASSYTKDTQYF.

At least ten counts were recorded for this clonotype. The genes are TRBV5-6 and TRBJ2-3; TRBD2 aligns across 9 bases. This CDR3 spans 17 amino acids. After removal of 0 bases from V and 3 bases from J, the junction contained 8 bases not matched to a gene. Germline V CDR1 and CDR2: SGHDT, YYEEEE. The CDR3 nucleotides read TGTGCCAGCAGCTTGGTAGCTAGCGGGACGGAGACAGATACGCAGTATTTT. Translation: CASSLVASGTETDTQYF.

This clonotype was detected ten times or more. This chain joins TRBV29-1 and TRBJ1-2; D is unclear. CDR1 is SQVTM and CDR2 is ANQGSEA in the germline V gene. This CDR3 has 19 residues. The V gene lost 7 bases and the J gene lost 5 bases, with 35 bases spanning the gap. In DNA form, the CDR3 reads TGCAGCGCCGTAGCAAGCCCGGACCTGTCATCTGGGCTCCATTATGGCTACACCTTC. Translation: CSAVASPDLSSGLHYGYTF. The full variable domain, completed using reference TRBV29-1 and TRBJ1-2, is SAVISQKPSRDICQRGTSLTIQCQVDSQVTMMFWYRQQPGQSLTLIATANQGSEATYESGFVIDKFPISRPNLTFSTLTVSNMSPEDSSIYLCSAVASPDLSSGLHYGYTFGSGTRLTVV.

The J gene is TRBJ1-1, the V gene TRBV7-9; D ambiguous. The CDR3 is 16 residues long. The germline V gene encodes CDR1 SEHNR and CDR2 FQNEAQ (reference sequence). The ends were cut back, 5 bases at V and 0 bases at J, with 16 bases in the middle. As DNA, the CDR3 is TGTGCCAGCAGCCTAGGACGTCCAGGAATGAACACTGAAGCTTTCTTT. Protein sequence: CASSLGRPGMNTEAFF.

This clonotype was detected many times. The chain is built from TRBV27 and TRBJ2-5; D is unclear. The ends were cut back, 0 bases at V and 4 bases at J, with 15 bases in the middle. Germline loops: CDR1 MNHEY, CDR2 SMNVEV (reference sequence). The CDR3 sequence is 16 residues long. The CDR3 bases are TGTGCCAGCAGTTTATCCTCCGGTGGGCTTTCAGAGACCCAGTACTTC. Translating it yields CASSLSSGGLSETQYF.

In its sample, this clonotype was seen many times. V is TRBV20-1 and J is TRBJ2-5, with a possible D match to TRBD2 (5 bases). Deletions cut 1 base from V and 4 bases from J, with 10 bases between. CDR3 length: 13 residues. Germline CDR1 DFQATT, CDR2 SNEGSKA (reference sequence). The CDR3 loop reads CSARVEGRETQYF. For the CDR3, the DNA is TGCAGTGCTAGAGTTGAGGGCCGAGAGACCCAGTACTTC.

The sample holds many counts of this clonotype. V is TRBV19 and J is TRBJ2-6; 8 bases align to TRBD1. The trim removed 9 bases at V and 4 bases at J, leaving 2 bases unmatched. The CDR3 has 13 amino acids. CDR1 is LNHDA, CDR2 SQIVND, per germline (reference sequence). CDR3 loop: CASRGPGANVLTF. The CDR3 nucleotides read TGTGCCAGCAGGGGGCCAGGGGCCAACGTCCTGACTTTC. The full variable domain, completed using reference TRBV19 and TRBJ2-6, is DGGITQSPKYLFRKEGQNVTLSCEQNLNHDAMYWYRQDPGQGLRLIYYSQIVNDFQKGDIAEGYSVSREKKESFPLTVTSAQKNPTAFYLCASRGPGANVLTFGAGSRLTVL.

This clonotype was seen at least ten times. V and J are TRBV20-1 and TRBJ2-4, with D unclear. Trimming took 3 bases from V and 12 from J, leaving 9 bases between them. Germline V gene lookup returns CDR1 DFQATT and CDR2 SNEGSKA (reference sequence). This CDR3 is 10 amino acids long. The CDR3 nucleotides are TGCAGTGCTAGTTTGCAGACTCAGTACTTC. Translated, it gives CSASLQTQYF.

This clonotype was detected many times. This rearrangement joins TRBV20-1 to TRBJ1-1; a possible D gene is TRBD1 (5 bases). The CDR3 contains 14 residues. Germline V gene lookup returns CDR1 DFQATT and CDR2 SNEGSKA (reference sequence). V was trimmed by 4 bases and J by 6 bases, leaving 18 bases between them. CDR3 residues: CSAKVMGEGSEAFF. DNA for the CDR3: TGCAGTGCTAAGGTTATGGGGGAGGGATCTGAAGCTTTCTTT.

This clonotype was detected ten times or more. The chain couples TRBV20-1 to TRBJ2-1; the match to TRBD2 covers 12 bases. The J segment lost 8 bases and the V segment lost 2 bases, leaving 7 bases of the junction unmatched. Germline lookup yields CDR1 DFQATT and CDR2 SNEGSKA (reference sequence). CDR3 length equals 15 residues. The CDR3 bases are TGCAGTGCTAGACCTCTAGCGGGGGGGCTCCATGAGCAGTTCTTC. Translated: CSARPLAGGLHEQFF.